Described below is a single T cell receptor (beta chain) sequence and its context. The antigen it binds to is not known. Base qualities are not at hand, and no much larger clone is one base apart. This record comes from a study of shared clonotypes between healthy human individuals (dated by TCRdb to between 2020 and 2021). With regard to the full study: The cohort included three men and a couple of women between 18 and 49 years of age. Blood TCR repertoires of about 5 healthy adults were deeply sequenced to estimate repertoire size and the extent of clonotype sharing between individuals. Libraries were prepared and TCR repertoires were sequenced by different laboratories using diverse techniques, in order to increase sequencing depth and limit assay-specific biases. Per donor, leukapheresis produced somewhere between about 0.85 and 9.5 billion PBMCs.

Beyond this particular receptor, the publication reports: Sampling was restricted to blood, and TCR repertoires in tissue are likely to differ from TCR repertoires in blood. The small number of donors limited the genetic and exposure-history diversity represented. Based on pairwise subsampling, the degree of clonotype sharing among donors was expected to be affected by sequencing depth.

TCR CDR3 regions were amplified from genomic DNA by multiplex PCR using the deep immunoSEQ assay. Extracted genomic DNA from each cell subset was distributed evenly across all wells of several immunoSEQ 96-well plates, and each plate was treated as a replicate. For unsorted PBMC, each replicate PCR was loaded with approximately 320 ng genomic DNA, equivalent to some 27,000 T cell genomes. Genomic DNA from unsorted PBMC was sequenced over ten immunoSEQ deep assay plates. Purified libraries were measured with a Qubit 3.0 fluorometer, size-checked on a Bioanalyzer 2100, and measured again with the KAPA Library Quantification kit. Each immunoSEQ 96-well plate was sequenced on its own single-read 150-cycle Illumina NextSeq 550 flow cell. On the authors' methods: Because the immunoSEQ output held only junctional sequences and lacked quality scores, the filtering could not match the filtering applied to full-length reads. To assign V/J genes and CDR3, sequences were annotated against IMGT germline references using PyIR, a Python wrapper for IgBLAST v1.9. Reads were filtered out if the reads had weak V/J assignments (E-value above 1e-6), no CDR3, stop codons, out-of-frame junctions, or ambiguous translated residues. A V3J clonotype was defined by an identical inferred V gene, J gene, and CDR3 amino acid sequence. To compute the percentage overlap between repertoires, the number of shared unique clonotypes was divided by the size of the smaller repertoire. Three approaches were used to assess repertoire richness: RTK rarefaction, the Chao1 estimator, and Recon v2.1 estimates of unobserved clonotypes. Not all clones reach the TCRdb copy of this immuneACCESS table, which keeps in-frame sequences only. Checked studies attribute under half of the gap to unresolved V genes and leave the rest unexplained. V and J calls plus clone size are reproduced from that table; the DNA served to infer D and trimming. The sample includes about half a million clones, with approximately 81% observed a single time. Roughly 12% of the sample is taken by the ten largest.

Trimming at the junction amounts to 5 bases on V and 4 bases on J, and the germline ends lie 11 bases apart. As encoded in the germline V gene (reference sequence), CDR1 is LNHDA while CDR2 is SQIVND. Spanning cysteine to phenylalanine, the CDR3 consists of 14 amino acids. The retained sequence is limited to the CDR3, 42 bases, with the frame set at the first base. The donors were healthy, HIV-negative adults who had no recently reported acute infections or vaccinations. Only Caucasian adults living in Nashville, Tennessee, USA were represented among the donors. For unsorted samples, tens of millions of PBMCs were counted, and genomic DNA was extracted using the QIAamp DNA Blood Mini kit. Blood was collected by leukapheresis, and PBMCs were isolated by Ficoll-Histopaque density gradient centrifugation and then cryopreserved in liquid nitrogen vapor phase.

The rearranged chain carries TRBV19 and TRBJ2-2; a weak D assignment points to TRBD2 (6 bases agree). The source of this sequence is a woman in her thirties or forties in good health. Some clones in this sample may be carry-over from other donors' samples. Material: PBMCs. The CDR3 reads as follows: CASSSWGLTGELFF. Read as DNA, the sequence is TGTGCCAGTAGTTCGTGGGGACTCACCGGGGAGCTGTTTTTT.